Detailed here is one T cell receptor beta chain. Antigen unknown. This record comes from a study of T-cell memory formation after mild COVID-19. Findings of the study overall: Cross-reactive memory seemingly joined, as some responding clones were found in pre-infection memory. Contracting clones, day 15 to 85, had balanced CD4/CD8, and later expanders favored CD4+. Mainly in CM and EM were contracting CD4+ clones; CD8+ were in EMRA.

UMIs and sample barcodes were carried by the TCR alpha and TCR beta cDNA libraries that 5'RACE produced using constant-segment primers. TCRdb reanalysed the 5' RACE reads using MiXCR and keeps one entry per CDR3 protein. Of nearly 250,000 distinct CDR3 sequences listed, 15% are singletons. Trimming cost V 6 bases and J 1 base, with 10 bases left between them. The germline CDR1 and CDR2 sequences are MNHNS and SASEGT. This CDR3 is built from 14 residues. This sequence originates from an adult woman who had mild COVID-19 (a few samples of this study predate the infection). Cell type and time point are not known. The sequencing input was PBMCs or a T cell subset sorted from them (not recorded which). V usage is TRBV6-1 and J usage is TRBJ1-5, with D uncertain. CDR3 nucleotides: TGTGCCAGCAGCCAGTTCGGAAGCAATCAGCCCCAGCATTTT. This codes for CASSQFGSNQPQHF.